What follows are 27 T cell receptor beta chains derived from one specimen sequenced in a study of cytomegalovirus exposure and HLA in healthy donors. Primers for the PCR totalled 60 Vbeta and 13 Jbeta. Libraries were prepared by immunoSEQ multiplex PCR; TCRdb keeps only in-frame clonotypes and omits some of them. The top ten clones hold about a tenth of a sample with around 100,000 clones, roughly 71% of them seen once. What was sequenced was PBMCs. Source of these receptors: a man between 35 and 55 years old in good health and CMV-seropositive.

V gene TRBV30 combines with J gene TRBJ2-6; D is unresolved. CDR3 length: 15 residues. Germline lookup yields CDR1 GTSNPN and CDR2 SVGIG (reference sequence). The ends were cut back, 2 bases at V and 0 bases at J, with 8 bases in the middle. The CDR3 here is CAWSYTYSGANVLTF. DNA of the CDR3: TGTGCCTGGAGTTACACGTACTCTGGGGCCAACGTCCTGACTTTC.

The CDR3 loop reads CASSLYRDSGANVLTF. CDR3 coding DNA: TGCGCCAGCAGCCTATACAGGGATTCTGGGGCCAACGTCCTGACTTTC. This rearrangement joins TRBV4-1 to TRBJ2-6; D may be TRBD1 (6 bases). This CDR3 contains 16 residues. Germline assignment: CDR1 MGHRA and CDR2 YSYEKL. V was shortened by 4 bases and J by 1 base, with 11 bases between the two germline ends.

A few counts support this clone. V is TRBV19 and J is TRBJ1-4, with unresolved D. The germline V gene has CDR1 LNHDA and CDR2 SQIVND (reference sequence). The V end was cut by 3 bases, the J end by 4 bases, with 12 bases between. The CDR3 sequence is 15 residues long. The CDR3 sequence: CASSIYRGVNEKLFF. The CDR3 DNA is TGTGCCAGTAGTATCTATCGGGGAGTTAATGAAAAACTGTTTTTT.

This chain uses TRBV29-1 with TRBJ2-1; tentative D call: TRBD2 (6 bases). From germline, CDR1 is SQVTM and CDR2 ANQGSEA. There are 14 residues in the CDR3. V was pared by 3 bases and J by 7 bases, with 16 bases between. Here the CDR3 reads CSVDGGDLGNEQFF. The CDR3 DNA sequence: TGCAGCGTTGACGGGGGAGATTTAGGAAATGAGCAGTTCTTC.

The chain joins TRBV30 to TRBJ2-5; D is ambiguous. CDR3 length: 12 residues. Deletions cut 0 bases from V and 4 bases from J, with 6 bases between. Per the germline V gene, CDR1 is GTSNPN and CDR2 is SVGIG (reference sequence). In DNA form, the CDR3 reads TGTGCCTGGAGTGTACTTGGAGAGACCCAGTACTTC. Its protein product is CAWSVLGETQYF.

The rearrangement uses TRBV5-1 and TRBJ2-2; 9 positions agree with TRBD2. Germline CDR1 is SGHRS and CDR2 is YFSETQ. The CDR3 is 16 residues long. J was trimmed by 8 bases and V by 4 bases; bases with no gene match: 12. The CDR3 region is CASSPDGGRAVGELFF. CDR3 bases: TGCGCCAGCAGCCCGGATGGCGGGAGGGCAGTTGGGGAGCTGTTTTTT. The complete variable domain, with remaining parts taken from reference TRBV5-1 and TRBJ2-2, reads KAGVTQTPRYLIKTRGQQVTLSCSPISGHRSVSWYQQTPGQGLQFLFEYFSETQRNKGNFPGRFSGRQFSNSRSEMNVSTLELGDSALYLCASSPDGGRAVGELFFGEGSRLTVL.

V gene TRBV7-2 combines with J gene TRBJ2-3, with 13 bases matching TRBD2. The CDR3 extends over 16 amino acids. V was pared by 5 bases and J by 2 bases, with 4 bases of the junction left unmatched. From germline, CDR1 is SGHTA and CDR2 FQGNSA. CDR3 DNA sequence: TGTGCCAGCAGCCCCGGACTAGCGGGAGACACAGATACGCAGTATTTT. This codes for CASSPGLAGDTDTQYF. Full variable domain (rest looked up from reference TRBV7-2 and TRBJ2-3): GAGVSQSPSNKVTEKGKDVELRCDPISGHTALYWYRQSLGQGLEFLIYFQGNSAPDKSGLPSDRFSAERTGGSVSTLTIQRTQQEDSAVYLCASSPGLAGDTDTQYFGPGTRLTVL.

CDR3 in amino acids: CASSRDLANEQFF. CDR3 DNA: TGCGCCAGCAGCCGTGACCTAGCGAATGAGCAGTTCTTC. The chain combines TRBV4-3 with TRBJ2-1, with D maybe TRBD2 (6 bases). Germline assignment: CDR1 LGHNA and CDR2 YSLEER. This CDR3 contains 13 residues. Trimming cost V 4 bases and J 7 bases, with 11 bases left between them.

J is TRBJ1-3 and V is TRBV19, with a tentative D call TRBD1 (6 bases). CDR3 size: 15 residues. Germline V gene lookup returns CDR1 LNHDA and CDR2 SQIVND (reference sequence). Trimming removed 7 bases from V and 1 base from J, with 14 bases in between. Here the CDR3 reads CASTQGIVSGNTIYF. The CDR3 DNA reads TGTGCCAGTACTCAGGGGATTGTGTCTGGAAACACCATATATTTT.

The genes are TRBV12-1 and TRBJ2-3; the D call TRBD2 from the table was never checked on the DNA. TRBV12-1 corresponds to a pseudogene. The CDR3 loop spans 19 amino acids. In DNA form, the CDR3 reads TGTGCCAGCAGCTTTTTTAGGGAGCTAGTTGAATGGGCTACAGATACGCAGTATTTT. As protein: CASSFFRELVEWATDTQYF.

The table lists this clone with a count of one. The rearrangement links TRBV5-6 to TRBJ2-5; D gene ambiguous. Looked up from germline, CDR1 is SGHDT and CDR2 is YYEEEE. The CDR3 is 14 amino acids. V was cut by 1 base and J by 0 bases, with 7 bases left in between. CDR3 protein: CASSLLTYQETQYF. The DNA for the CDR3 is TGTGCCAGCAGCTTGTTGACTTACCAAGAGACCCAGTACTTC. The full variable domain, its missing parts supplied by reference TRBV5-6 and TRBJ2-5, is DAGVTQSPTHLIKTRGQQVTLRCSPKSGHDTVSWYQQALGQGPQFIFQYYEEEERQRGNFPDRFSGHQFPNYSSELNVNALLLGDSALYLCASSLLTYQETQYFGPGTRLLVL.

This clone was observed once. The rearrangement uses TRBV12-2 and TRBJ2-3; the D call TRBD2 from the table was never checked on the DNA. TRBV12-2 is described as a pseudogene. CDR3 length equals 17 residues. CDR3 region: CASRLAPQREGSDTQYF. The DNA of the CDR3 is TGTGCAAGTCGCTTAGCGCCGCAGCGGGAGGGCTCAGATACGCAGTATTTT.

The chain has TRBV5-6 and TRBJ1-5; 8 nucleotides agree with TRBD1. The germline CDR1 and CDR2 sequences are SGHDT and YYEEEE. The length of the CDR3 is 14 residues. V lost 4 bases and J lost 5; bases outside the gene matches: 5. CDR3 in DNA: TGTGCCAGCAGCCTCGGACAGGGCGATCAGCCCCAGCATTTT. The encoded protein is CASSLGQGDQPQHF.

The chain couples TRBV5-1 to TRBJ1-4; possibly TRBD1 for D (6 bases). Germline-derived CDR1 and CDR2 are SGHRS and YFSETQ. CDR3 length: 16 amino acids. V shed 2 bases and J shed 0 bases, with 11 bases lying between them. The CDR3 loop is CASSLGGAATNEKLFF. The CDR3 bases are TGCGCCAGCAGCTTAGGGGGGGCTGCAACTAATGAAAAACTGTTTTTT.

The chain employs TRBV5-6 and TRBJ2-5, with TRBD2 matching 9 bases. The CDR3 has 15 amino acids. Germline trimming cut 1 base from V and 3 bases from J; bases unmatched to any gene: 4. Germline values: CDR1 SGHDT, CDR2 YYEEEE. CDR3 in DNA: TGTGCCAGCAGCTTGTATTTAGCGGGAGAAGAGACCCAGTACTTC. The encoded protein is CASSLYLAGEETQYF.

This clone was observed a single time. CDR3 DNA: TGTGCCAGCAGTCGACAGGAGGCAGATACGCAGTATTTT. Residues: CASSRQEADTQYF. V and J are TRBV16 and TRBJ2-3; D is perhaps TRBD1 (6 bases). CDR3 length: 13 residues. CDR1 is KGHSY and CDR2 is FQNENV in the germline V gene. The germline V and J ends were trimmed by 6 bases and 4 bases, with 11 bases remaining between them.

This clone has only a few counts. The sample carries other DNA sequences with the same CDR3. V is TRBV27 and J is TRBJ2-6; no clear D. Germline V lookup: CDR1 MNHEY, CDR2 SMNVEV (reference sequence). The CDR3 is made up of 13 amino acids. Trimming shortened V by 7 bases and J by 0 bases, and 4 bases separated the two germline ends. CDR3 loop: CASTSSGANVLTF. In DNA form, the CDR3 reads TGTGCCAGCACGAGCTCTGGGGCCAACGTCCTGACTTTC. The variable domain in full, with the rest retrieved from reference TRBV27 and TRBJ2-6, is EAQVTQNPRYLITVTGKKLTVTCSQNMNHEYMSWYRQDPGLGLRQIYYSMNVEVTDKGDVPEGYKVSRKEKRNFPLILESPSPNQTSLYFCASTSSGANVLTFGAGSRLTVL.

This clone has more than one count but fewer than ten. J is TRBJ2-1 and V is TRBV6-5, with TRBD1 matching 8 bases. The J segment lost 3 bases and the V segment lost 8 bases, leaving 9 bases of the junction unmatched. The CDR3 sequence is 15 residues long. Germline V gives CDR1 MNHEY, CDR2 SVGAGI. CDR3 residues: CASENRDRIYNEQFF. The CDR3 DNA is TGTGCCAGCGAGAACCGGGACAGGATCTACAATGAGCAGTTCTTC.

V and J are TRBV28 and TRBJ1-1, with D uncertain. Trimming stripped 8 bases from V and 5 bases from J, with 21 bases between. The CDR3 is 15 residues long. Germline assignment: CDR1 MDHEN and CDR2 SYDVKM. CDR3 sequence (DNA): TGTGCCAGCGAAGGTAGAAGGGAGTTTTATACTGAAGCTTTCTTT. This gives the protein CASEGRREFYTEAFF.

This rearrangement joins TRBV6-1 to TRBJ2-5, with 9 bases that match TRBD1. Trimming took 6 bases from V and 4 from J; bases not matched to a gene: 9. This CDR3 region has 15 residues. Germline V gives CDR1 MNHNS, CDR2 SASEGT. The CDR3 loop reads CASRNTQGAVETQYF. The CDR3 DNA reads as TGTGCCAGCAGGAACACACAGGGGGCCGTAGAGACCCAGTACTTC.

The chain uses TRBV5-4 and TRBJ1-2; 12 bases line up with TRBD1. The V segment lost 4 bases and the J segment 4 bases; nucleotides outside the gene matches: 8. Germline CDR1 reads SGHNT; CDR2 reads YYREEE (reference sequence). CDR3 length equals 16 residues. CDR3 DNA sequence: TGTGCCAGCAGCGCCTCCGGGACAGGGGGCGTCTATGGCTACACCTTC. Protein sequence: CASSASGTGGVYGYTF. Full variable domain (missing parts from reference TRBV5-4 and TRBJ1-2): ETGVTQSPTHLIKTRGQQVTLRCSSQSGHNTVSWYQQALGQGPQFIFQYYREEENGRGNFPPRFSGLQFPNYSSELNVNALELDDSALYLCASSASGTGGVYGYTFGSGTRLTVV.

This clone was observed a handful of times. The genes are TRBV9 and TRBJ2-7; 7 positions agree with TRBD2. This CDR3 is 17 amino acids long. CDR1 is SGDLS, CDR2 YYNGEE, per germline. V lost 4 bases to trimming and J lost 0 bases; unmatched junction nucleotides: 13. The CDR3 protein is CASSSEGTSDNSYEQYF. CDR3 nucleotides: TGTGCCAGCAGCTCCGAGGGTACTAGCGACAACTCCTACGAGCAGTACTTC.

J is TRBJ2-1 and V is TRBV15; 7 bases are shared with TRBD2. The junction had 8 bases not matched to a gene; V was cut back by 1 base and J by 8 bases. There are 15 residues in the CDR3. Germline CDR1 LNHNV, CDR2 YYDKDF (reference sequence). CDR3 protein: CATSRGDGGRDEQFF. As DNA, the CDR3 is TGTGCCACCAGCAGAGGGGACGGGGGGAGGGATGAGCAGTTCTTC.

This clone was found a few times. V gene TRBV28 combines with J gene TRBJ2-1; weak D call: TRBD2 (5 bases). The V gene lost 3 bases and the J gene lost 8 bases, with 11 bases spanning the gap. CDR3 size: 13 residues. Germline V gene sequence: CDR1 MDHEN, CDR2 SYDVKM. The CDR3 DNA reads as TGTGCCAGCAGTTTGGGCCCCGGGGATGAGCAGTTCTTC. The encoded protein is CASSLGPGDEQFF.

The CDR3 coding sequence is TGTGCCAGCAGCTTACGCAGGGGCTACGAGCAGTACTTC. It codes for CASSLRRGYEQYF. The V gene is TRBV11-1, the J gene TRBJ2-7; D perhaps matches TRBD1 (6 bases). Germline V CDR1 and CDR2: SGHAT, FQDESV (reference sequence). Trimming stripped 2 bases from V and 3 bases from J, with 8 bases between. CDR3 size: 13 residues.

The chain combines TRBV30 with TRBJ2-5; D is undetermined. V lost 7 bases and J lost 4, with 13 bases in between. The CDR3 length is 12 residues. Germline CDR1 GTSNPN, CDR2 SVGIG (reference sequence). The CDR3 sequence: CAFRGPAETQYF. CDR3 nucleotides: TGTGCCTTTCGAGGCCCAGCAGAGACCCAGTACTTC.

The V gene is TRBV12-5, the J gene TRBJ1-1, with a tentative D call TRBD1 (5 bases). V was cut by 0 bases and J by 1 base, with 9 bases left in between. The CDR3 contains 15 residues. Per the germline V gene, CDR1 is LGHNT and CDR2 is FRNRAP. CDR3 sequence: CASGLVGVGNTEAFF. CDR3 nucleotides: TGTGCTAGTGGTTTGGTAGGGGTGGGGAACACTGAAGCTTTCTTT. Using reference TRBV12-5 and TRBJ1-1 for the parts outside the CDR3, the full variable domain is DARVTQTPRHKVTEMGQEVTMRCQPILGHNTVFWYRQTMMQGLELLAYFRNRAPLDDSGMPKDRFSAEMPDATLATLKIQPSEPRDSAVYFCASGLVGVGNTEAFFGQGTRLTVV.